These 9 T cell receptor beta chains were all obtained from the same sample, sequenced in a study of identifying expanded T cells in peripheral blood. The method was immunoSEQ multiplex PCR; TCRdb's version includes in-frame clones alone and lacks a portion of them. The sample gives tens of thousands of clones, roughly 84% of which show up once; about 20% is in the top ten. Sequencing was done on a sample of blood. These receptors all stem from a person aged 18 to 75 in good health.

This chain connects TRBV28 to TRBJ1-2; 7 positions agree with TRBD1. The CDR3 length is 15 residues. Germline assignment: CDR1 MDHEN and CDR2 SYDVKM. V lost 5 bases to trimming and J lost 6 bases; unmatched junction nucleotides: 12. Written as DNA, the CDR3 is TGTGCCAGCAGTCCCACCGACAGGGAGTGGGATGGCTACACCTTC. Protein: CASSPTDREWDGYTF.

The J gene is TRBJ1-1, the V gene TRBV28; no reliable D call. V was trimmed by 1 base and J by 1 base, leaving 10 bases between them. In germline, CDR1 is MDHEN, CDR2 SYDVKM. This CDR3 is 15 amino acids long. CDR3 residues: CASSLFTLRNTEAFF. The DNA of the CDR3 is TGTGCCAGCAGTTTATTTACCCTTAGGAACACTGAAGCTTTCTTT. The whole variable domain, remainder taken from reference TRBV28 and TRBJ1-1, is DVKVTQSSRYLVKRTGEKVFLECVQDMDHENMFWYRQDPGLGLRLIYFSYDVKMKEKGDIPEGYSVSREKKERFSLILESASTNQTSMYLCASSLFTLRNTEAFFGQGTRLTVV.

This sequence joins TRBV2 and TRBJ2-3; 8 nucleotides line up with TRBD1. This CDR3 contains 14 residues. V trimming: 6 bases; J trimming: 1 base; junction bases outside the gene matches: 3. Per germline, CDR1 SNHLY and CDR2 FYNNEI. The CDR3 DNA follows: TGTGCCAGCAGGATGACAGGGGGCACAGATACGCAGTATTTT. Translating it yields CASRMTGGTDTQYF.

This sequence joins TRBV7-9 and TRBJ2-3; TRBD2 agrees at 9 bases. Germline V gives CDR1 SEHNR, CDR2 FQNEAQ (reference sequence). CDR3 length: 15 residues. V was pared by 2 bases and J by 2 bases, with 2 bases of the junction left unmatched. CDR3 residues: CASSLPSGDTDTQYF. DNA for the CDR3: TGTGCCAGCAGCTTACCTAGCGGGGACACAGATACGCAGTATTTT. The full variable domain, in which reference TRBV7-9 and TRBJ2-3 provide the parts outside the CDR3, is DTGVSQNPRHKITKRGQNVTFRCDPISEHNRLYWYRQTLGQGPEFLTYFQNEAQLEKSRLLSDRFSAERPKGSFSTLEIQRTEQGDSAMYLCASSLPSGDTDTQYFGPGTRLTVL.

The chain joins TRBV6-1 to TRBJ2-7; a weak D match, TRBD1 (5 bases). Deletions cut 4 bases from V and 1 base from J, with 17 bases between. The CDR3 length is 16 residues. CDR1 MNHNS and CDR2 SASEGT come from the germline V gene. The CDR3 spells CASSALGPARSYEQYF. CDR3 nucleotide sequence: TGTGCCAGCAGTGCCCTGGGGCCCGCCAGATCCTACGAGCAGTACTTC.

The rearrangement uses TRBV11-3 and TRBJ2-5; no definite D call. Germline-derived CDR1 and CDR2 are SGHNT and YENEEA. The CDR3 loop spans 13 amino acids. V lost 1 base, J lost 3 bases, and 6 bases lay in between. The chain's CDR3 is CASSLGSKETQYF. DNA for the CDR3: TGTGCCAGCAGCTTAGGGAGTAAAGAGACCCAGTACTTC.

The CDR3 is CASTDYFNEQFF. The CDR3 DNA reads as TGTGCCAGCACCGACTACTTCAATGAGCAGTTCTTC. The V and J genes are TRBV5-6 and TRBJ2-1, with D possibly being TRBD2 (5 bases). The CDR3 sequence is 12 residues long. Germline CDR1 SGHDT, CDR2 YYEEEE. V gave up 6 bases and J gave up 6 bases, with 10 bases separating them.

There are a few counts of this clone. V and J are TRBV19 and TRBJ2-2; D not resolved. CDR1 is LNHDA and CDR2 is SQIVND in the germline V gene (reference sequence). Trimming left V 7 bases short and J 0 bases short, with 9 bases between. This CDR3 has 14 residues. CDR3 in amino acids: CASKLEANTGELFF. The DNA of the CDR3 is TGTGCCAGTAAATTAGAAGCGAACACCGGGGAGCTGTTTTTT.

V gene TRBV18 combines with J gene TRBJ1-1, with a possible D match to TRBD1 (5 bases). This CDR3 region has 16 residues. V was pared by 3 bases and J by 1 base, with 15 bases between. Looked up from germline, CDR1 is KGHSH and CDR2 is LQKENI. The CDR3, as DNA: TGTGCCAGCTCACCGGTTCATGCAGGGCGGAACACTGAAGCTTTCTTT. Residues: CASSPVHAGRNTEAFF.